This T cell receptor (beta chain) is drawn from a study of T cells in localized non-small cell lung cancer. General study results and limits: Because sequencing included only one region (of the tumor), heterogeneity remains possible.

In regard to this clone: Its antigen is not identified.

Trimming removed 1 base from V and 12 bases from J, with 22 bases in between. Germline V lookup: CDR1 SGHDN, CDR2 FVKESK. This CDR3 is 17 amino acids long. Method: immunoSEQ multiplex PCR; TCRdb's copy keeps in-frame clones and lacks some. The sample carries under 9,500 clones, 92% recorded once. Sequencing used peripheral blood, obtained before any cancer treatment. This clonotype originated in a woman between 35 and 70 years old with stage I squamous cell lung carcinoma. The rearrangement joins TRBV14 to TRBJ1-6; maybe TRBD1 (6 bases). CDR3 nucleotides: TGTGCCAGCAGCCAAGTGGACGACAGGAGGACCGGGGGACCCCTCCACTTT. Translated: CASSQVDDRRTGGPLHF.